This TCR beta chain emerged from a study of T cell repertoires in cytomegalovirus infection. Looking at the study overall: Shared public TCR beta signatures pointed to both CMV infection and a matching HLA type.

On this clonotype itself: The antigen is undetermined.

In TCRdb, the reads were re-called with MiXCR into one record per CDR3 protein. The sample shows about 450,000 distinct CDR3 sequences, 31% of them seen only once. V lost 8 bases and J lost 3, with 17 bases in between. This CDR3 comprises 14 residues. Whole-study findings and limits: Cumulative frequency (of public TCR beta family members) identified carriers of CMV plus the relevant HLA. CMV-specific TCR beta clonotypes restricted by HLA-C dominated the ex vivo response.

J is TRBJ2-7 and V is TRBV12-3 or TRBV12-4; either TRBD1 or TRBD2 may fit D (6 bases each). The TCR was taken from a human donor in good health (CMV status not recorded). Some clones in this sample may be carry-over from other donors' samples. The source material was PBMCs. The CDR3 sequence: CASRPRGQFYEQYF. The CDR3 DNA follows: TGTGCCAGCCGCCCCCGGGGGCAATTCTACGAGCAGTACTTC.